Below, 13 T cell receptor beta chains from the same sample are listed, as sequenced in a study of CD8 T cells in Susac syndrome. Reverse transcription of roughly 0.45 to 1 ug RNA was performed with random hexamers. MiXCR, applied by TCRdb to the immunoSEQ multiplex PCR reads, yields one record per CDR3 protein. The sample has some 90,000 distinct CDR3 sequences, roughly 93% seen once. The sequencing sample was made of CD8+ T cells from PBMCs. The receptors originated from a human donor in good health.

The rearrangement links TRBV3-1 to TRBJ2-2; D may be TRBD2 (6 bases). The germline V gene encodes CDR1 LGHDT and CDR2 YNNKEL (reference sequence). The CDR3 spans 16 residues. V was cut by 1 base and J by 5 bases, with 14 bases left in between. CDR3 protein: CASSQARRARTGELFF. CDR3 sequence (DNA): TGTGCCAGCAGCCAAGCCCGGAGGGCTCGGACCGGGGAGCTGTTTTTT.

The CDR3 protein is CASSLRVSGANVLTF. The CDR3 nucleotides read TGTGCCAGCAGCTTACGGGTATCCGGGGCCAACGTCCTGACTTTC. This rearrangement joins TRBV7-8 to TRBJ2-6, with D uncertain. The V end was cut by 2 bases, the J end by 4 bases, with 9 bases between. The CDR3 has 15 residues. Germline V lookup: CDR1 SGHVS, CDR2 FQNEAQ.

The J gene is TRBJ2-7, the V gene TRBV6-2 or TRBV6-3, with unresolved D. Trimming left V 4 bases short and J 3 bases short, with 10 bases between. Germline CDR1 MNHEY, CDR2 SVGEGT. The CDR3 is 13 amino acids. This CDR3 is CASSFVKNYEQYF. CDR3 nucleotides: TGTGCCAGCAGTTTCGTCAAGAACTACGAGCAGTACTTC.

The CDR3 bases are TGTGCCAGCAGTTCAGGGTCCAGCGCTTTCTTT. Translating gives CASSSGSSAFF. V is TRBV7-6 and J is TRBJ1-1; tentatively, D is TRBD1 (5 bases). The CDR3 has 11 amino acids. Germline V CDR1 and CDR2: SGHVS, FNYEAQ. Between the trimmed V and J ends, which lost 6 bases and 11 bases, there was a span of 13 bases.

In its sample, this clonotype was seen once. The chain employs TRBV3-1 and TRBJ2-4; either TRBD1 or TRBD2 may fit D (5 bases each). The CDR3 extends over 16 amino acids. Between the trimmed V and J ends, which lost 0 bases and 1 base, there was a span of 10 bases. The germline V gene has CDR1 LGHDT and CDR2 YNNKEL (reference sequence). The CDR3 DNA sequence: TGTGCCAGCAGCCAAGATCGGGGACGGGCCAAAAACATTCAGTACTTC. Encoded protein: CASSQDRGRAKNIQYF. Full variable domain (remainder filled in from reference TRBV3-1 and TRBJ2-4): DTAVSQTPKYLVTQMGNDKSIKCEQNLGHDTMYWYKQDSKKFLKIMFSYNNKELIINETVPNRFSPKSPDKAHLNLHINSLELGDSAVYFCASSQDRGRAKNIQYFGAGTRLSVL.

The gene calls are TRBV7-2 and TRBJ2-3; TRBD2 matches 12 bases. V was pared by 5 bases and J by 5 bases, with 5 bases of the junction left unmatched. The CDR3 contains 15 residues. Germline CDR1 and CDR2: SGHTA and FQGNSA. Here the CDR3 DNA reads TGTGCCAGCAGCACGACTAGCGGGGGCGGAGATACGCAGTATTTT. It encodes CASSTTSGGGDTQYF. The whole variable domain, filled in from reference TRBV7-2 and TRBJ2-3, reads GAGVSQSPSNKVTEKGKDVELRCDPISGHTALYWYRQSLGQGLEFLIYFQGNSAPDKSGLPSDRFSAERTGGSVSTLTIQRTQQEDSAVYLCASSTTSGGGDTQYFGPGTRLTVL.

A single count supports this clonotype. The V and J genes are TRBV5-5 and TRBJ1-3, with D hard to call. Germline-derived CDR1 and CDR2 are SGHKS and YYEKEE (reference sequence). V was shortened by 0 bases and J by 2 bases, with 9 bases between the two germline ends. This CDR3 region has 15 residues. The CDR3, as DNA: TGTGCCAGCAGCTTGGGAGGTGCGACTGGAAACACCATATATTTT. It codes for CASSLGGATGNTIYF. The whole variable domain, filled in from reference TRBV5-5 and TRBJ1-3, reads DAGVTQSPTHLIKTRGQQVTLRCSPISGHKSVSWYQQVLGQGPQFIFQYYEKEERGRGNFPDRFSARQFPNYSSELNVNALLLGDSALYLCASSLGGATGNTIYFGEGSWLTVV.

The V call is TRBV6-6, the J call TRBJ2-7, with D perhaps TRBD1 (5 bases). CDR3 size: 12 residues. CDR1 is MNHNY, CDR2 SVGAGI, per germline (reference sequence). Trimming stripped 2 bases from V and 6 bases from J, with 8 bases between. CDR3 protein: CASSYGASEQYF. In DNA form, the CDR3 reads TGTGCCAGCAGTTACGGGGCATCCGAGCAGTACTTC.

The chain recombines TRBV20-1 with TRBJ2-3; D uncertain. CDR1 and CDR2 (germline): DFQATT, SNEGSKA (reference sequence). There are 16 residues in the CDR3. V lost 0 bases to trimming and J lost 6 bases, with 19 bases between them. The CDR3 sequence is CSARDPIAGAVDTQYF. CDR3 nucleotides: TGCAGTGCTAGAGATCCAATAGCTGGCGCTGTGGATACGCAGTATTTT.

The chain is built from TRBV7-9 and TRBJ1-1; D is unclear. The CDR3 runs 18 residues. The V gene's germline CDR1 is SEHNR and CDR2 FQNEAQ (reference sequence). Trimming removed 1 base from V and 0 bases from J, with 18 bases in between. This chain's CDR3 is CASSLGSGLGRMNTEAFF. The CDR3 DNA follows: TGTGCCAGCAGCTTAGGTTCTGGGCTGGGGAGGATGAACACTGAAGCTTTCTTT.

The chain combines TRBV5-1 with TRBJ1-1; D not certain. The germline CDR1 and CDR2 sequences are SGHRS and YFSETQ. With 1 base removed from V and 1 base from J, the gap between germline ends came to 8 bases. This CDR3 has 14 residues. The CDR3 here is CASSLPYGNTEAFF. DNA for the CDR3: TGCGCCAGCAGCTTGCCATATGGGAACACTGAAGCTTTCTTT.

V usage is TRBV13 and J usage is TRBJ1-3; 7 bases fit TRBD1. The junction had 13 bases not matched to a gene; V was cut back by 5 bases and J by 6 bases. CDR1 is PRHDT and CDR2 is FYEKMQ in the germline V gene (reference sequence). CDR3 length: 16 amino acids. CDR3 sequence: CASSQRTGFFQNTIYF. The CDR3 coding sequence is TGTGCCAGCAGCCAGAGGACAGGATTTTTCCAAAACACCATATATTTT.

The chain couples TRBV15 to TRBJ2-4, with D unclear. V shed 5 bases and J shed 1 base, with 12 bases lying between them. CDR3 length equals 15 residues. The V gene's germline CDR1 is LNHNV and CDR2 YYDKDF (reference sequence). CDR3 in DNA: TGTGCCACCAGCGGGGTCTTAGGGGCCAAAAACATTCAGTACTTC. This sequence encodes CATSGVLGAKNIQYF.